Listed here is a single T cell receptor (beta chain). Its antigen is currently unknown. The sample belongs to a study of vaccination and CD4 T cells after COVID-19. Regarding treatment: approximately 11-day PBMC culture with coronavirus spike peptide pools or control peptides (ViraFEST assay). CDR1 is DFQATT and CDR2 is SNEGSKA in the germline V gene (reference sequence). The ends lost 0 bases at V and 7 bases at J; junction bases unmatched: 10. This CDR3 comprises 16 residues. An Oncomine TCR Beta short-read assay was used to sequence the DNA from cultured CD4+ T cells. Each CDR3 protein gets one entry after TCRdb re-called the PCR reads with MiXCR. The profile shows about 12,000 distinct CDR3 sequences, around 30% of them singletons.

The TCR comes from a human donor with COVID-19. Sequenced input: cultured CD4+ T cells from blood. The genes are TRBV20-1 and TRBJ2-1; TRBD2 matches 9 bases. DNA of the CDR3: TGCAGTGCTAGAGATACTGGCGGGGGGGTTCCAAATGAGCAGTTCTTC. Its protein is CSARDTGGGVPNEQFF.